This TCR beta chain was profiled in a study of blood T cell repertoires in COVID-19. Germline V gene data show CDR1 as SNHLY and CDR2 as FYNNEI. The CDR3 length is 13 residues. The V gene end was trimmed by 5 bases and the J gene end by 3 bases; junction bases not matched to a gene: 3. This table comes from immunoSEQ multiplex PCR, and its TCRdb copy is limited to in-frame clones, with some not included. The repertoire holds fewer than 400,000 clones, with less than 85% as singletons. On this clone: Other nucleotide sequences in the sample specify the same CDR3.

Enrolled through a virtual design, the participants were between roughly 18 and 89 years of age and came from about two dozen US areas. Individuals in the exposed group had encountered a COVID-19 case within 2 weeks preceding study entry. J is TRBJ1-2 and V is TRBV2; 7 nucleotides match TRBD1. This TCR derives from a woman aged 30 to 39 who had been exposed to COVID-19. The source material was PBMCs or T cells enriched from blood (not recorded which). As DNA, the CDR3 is TGTGCCAGCAGTTACAGGGGAGACTATGGCTACACCTTC. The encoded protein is CASSYRGDYGYTF.